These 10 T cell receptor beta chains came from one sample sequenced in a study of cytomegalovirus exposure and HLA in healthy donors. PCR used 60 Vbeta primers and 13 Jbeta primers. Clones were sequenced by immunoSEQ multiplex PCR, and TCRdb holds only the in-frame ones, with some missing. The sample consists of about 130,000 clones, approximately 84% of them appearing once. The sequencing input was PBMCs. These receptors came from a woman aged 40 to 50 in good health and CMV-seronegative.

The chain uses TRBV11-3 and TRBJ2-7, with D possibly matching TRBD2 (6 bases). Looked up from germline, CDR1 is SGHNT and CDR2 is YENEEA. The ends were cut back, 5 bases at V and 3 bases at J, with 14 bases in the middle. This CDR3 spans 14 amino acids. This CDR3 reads CASSPSGRGYEQYF. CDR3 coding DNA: TGTGCCAGCAGCCCCTCGGGGCGGGGCTACGAGCAGTACTTC.

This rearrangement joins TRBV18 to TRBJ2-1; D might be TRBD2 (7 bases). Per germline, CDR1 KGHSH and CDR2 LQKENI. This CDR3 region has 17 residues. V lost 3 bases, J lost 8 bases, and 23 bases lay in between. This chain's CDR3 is CASSPPTRGAGEHEQFF. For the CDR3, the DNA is TGTGCCAGCTCACCGCCCACTCGGGGGGCGGGGGAACATGAGCAGTTCTTC. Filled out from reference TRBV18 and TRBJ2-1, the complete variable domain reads NAGVMQNPRHLVRRRGQEARLRCSPMKGHSHVYWYRQLPEEGLKFMVYLQKENIIDESGMPKERFSAEFPKEGPSILRIQQVVRGDSAAYFCASSPPTRGAGEHEQFFGPGTRLTVL.

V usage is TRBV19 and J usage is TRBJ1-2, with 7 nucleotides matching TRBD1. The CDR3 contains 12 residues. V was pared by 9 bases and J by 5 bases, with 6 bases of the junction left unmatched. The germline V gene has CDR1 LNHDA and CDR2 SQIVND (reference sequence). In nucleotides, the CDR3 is TGTGCCAGGGCAGACAGGGAGTATGGCTACACCTTC. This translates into CARADREYGYTF.

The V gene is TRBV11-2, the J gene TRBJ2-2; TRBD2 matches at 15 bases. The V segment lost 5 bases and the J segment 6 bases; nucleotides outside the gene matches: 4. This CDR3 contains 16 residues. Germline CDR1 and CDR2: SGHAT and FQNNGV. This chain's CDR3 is CASSMGLAGGAGELFF. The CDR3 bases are TGTGCCAGCAGCATGGGACTAGCGGGGGGTGCCGGGGAGCTGTTTTTT.

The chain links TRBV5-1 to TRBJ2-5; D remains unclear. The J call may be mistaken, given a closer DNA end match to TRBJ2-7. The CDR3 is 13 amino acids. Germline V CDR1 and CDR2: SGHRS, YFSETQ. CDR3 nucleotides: TGCGCCAGCAGCTTGGATCCACGAAACGAGCAGTACTTC. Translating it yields CASSLDPRNEQYF.

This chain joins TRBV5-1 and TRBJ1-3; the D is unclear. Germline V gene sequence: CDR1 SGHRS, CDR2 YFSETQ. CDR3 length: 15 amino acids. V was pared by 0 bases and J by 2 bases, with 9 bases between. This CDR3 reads CASSLGSLAGNTIYF. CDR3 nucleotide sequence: TGCGCCAGCAGCTTGGGTTCTTTAGCTGGAAACACCATATATTTT.

This CDR3 reads CASSRTWAQETQYF. CDR3 nucleotide sequence: TGTGCCAGTAGTAGAACTTGGGCCCAAGAGACCCAGTACTTC. The chain is built from TRBV19 and TRBJ2-5; D is uncertain. This CDR3 is 14 amino acids long. The V and J ends lost 4 bases and 1 base respectively, with 10 bases between them. Germline V gene lookup returns CDR1 LNHDA and CDR2 SQIVND (reference sequence).

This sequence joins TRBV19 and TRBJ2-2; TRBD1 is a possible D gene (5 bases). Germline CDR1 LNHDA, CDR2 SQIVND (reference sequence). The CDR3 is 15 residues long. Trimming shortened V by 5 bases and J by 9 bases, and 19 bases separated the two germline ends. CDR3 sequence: CASSPQETQRRELFF. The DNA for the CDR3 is TGTGCCAGTAGTCCACAGGAGACACAGAGGCGGGAGCTGTTTTTT.

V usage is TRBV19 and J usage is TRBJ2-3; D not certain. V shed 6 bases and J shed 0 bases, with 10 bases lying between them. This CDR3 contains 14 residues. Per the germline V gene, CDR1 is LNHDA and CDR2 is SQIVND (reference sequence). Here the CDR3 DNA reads TGTGCCAGTAGCCTCTCGTATAGCACAGATACGCAGTATTTT. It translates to CASSLSYSTDTQYF.

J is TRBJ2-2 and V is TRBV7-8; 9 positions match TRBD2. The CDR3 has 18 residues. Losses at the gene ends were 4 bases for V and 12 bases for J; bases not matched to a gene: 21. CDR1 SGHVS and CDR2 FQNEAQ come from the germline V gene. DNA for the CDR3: TGTGCCAGCAGCTCCACACTTCGGACTAGCGCCACTATCGAGAAGCTGTTTTTT. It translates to CASSSTLRTSATIEKLFF.